This TCR beta chain was identified during a study of blood T cell repertoires in COVID-19. Study summary: PBMCs, B-cell-depleted T cells, or T cells provided the cDNA or gDNA that made up the material.

Original data processing: Nucleated cell number was recorded as an estimate derived from reference gene primer amplification. The protocol was immunoSEQ multiplex PCR, while the TCRdb copy is restricted to in-frame clones and leaves out a portion. That table is the source of V, J and clone size, and D and trimming were worked out from the DNA. The sample holds a few hundred thousand clones, approximately 86% seen once. The sample taken for sequencing was peripheral blood. This receptor was taken from a human donor in a cohort sampled during active COVID-19.

For the CDR3, the DNA is TGTGCCAGCAGCCCTTTACAGGGTCGGGGGGAGCTGTTTTTT. Translating it yields CASSPLQGRGELFF. The genes are TRBV11-2 and TRBJ2-2, with a possible D match to TRBD1 (6 bases). Germline-derived CDR1 and CDR2 are SGHAT and FQNNGV. Trimming left V 5 bases short and J 8 bases short, with 15 bases between. The CDR3 is made up of 14 amino acids.